This T cell receptor (beta chain) is from a study of Ad26.COV2.S vaccination and SARS-CoV-2 variants. Study-wide context: Enrollment placed the donor in the COV1001 Ad26.COV2.S trial arm. General study results and limits: Vaccinated individuals (as opposed to placebo recipients) had higher spike-specific TCR breadth.

The assay was immunoSEQ multiplex PCR, and TCRdb's table has in-frame clones only and misses some. Of roughly 420,000 clones in the sample, roughly nine tenths are singletons; the top ten hold roughly 2.5%. This clone was recorded only once. The antigen is not known. Germline assignment: CDR1 MDHEN and CDR2 SYDVKM. Trimming removed 5 bases at V and 6 bases at J, with 10 bases between. CDR3 length: 13 residues. The treatment was: 15 to 20 received Ad26.COV2.S at low or high dose, single or two shots; roughly five received placebo; per-sample allocation not given. Sampling happened 63 days after the first vaccine or placebo injection. Cohort 1b enrolled adults aged 18-55 years in Boston. What was given as vaccine was an Ad26 vector encoding Wuhan-strain SARS-CoV-2 spike.

The chain carries TRBV28 and TRBJ2-2, with TRBD1 as a possible D gene (6 bases). This sequence was found in a person between 18 and 59 years old who received the Ad26.COV2.S COVID-19 vaccine or a placebo. The starting material was peripheral blood, obtained in a trial of Ad26.COV2.S vaccine versus placebo. The CDR3 DNA reads as TGTGCCAGCAGTCTACAGGGCCCCGGGGAGCTGTTTTTT. It specifies CASSLQGPGELFF.